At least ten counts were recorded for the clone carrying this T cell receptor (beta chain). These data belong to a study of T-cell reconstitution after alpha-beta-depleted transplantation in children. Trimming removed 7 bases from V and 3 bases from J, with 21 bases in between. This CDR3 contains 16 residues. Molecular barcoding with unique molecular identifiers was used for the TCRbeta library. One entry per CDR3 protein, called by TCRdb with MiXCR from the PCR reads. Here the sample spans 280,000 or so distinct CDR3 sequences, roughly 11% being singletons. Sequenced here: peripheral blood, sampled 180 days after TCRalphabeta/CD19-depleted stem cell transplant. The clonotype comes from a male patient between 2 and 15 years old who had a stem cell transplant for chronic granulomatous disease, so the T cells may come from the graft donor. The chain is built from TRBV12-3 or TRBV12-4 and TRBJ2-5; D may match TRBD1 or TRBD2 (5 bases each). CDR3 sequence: CASIDHPGRPKETQYF. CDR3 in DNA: TGTGCCAGCATTGACCATCCGGGACGACCAAAAGAGACCCAGTACTTC.